This record looks at one T cell receptor (beta chain) sequence and its context. The antigen is not known. The sample is drawn from a study of OX40 agonist ivuxolimab in advanced cancers. General observations from the study: At 0.1 to 3.0 mg/kg, clonal expansion of CD4+ and CD8+ blood T cells had occurred by week 6. The study did not work out the antigen specificity of the expanded peripheral T cells.

Germline lookup yields CDR1 MNHEY and CDR2 SMNVEV (reference sequence). V was shortened by 3 bases and J by 3 bases, with 15 bases between the two germline ends. The CDR3 has 15 residues. Only in-frame clones appear in the TCRdb table, and some are missing; sequencing was by immunoSEQ multiplex PCR. Found here are about 25,000 clones, 80% to 90% of them singletons; the top ten hold 40% to 50%. The rearrangement joins TRBV27 to TRBJ2-7; TRBD1 or TRBD2 may be the D gene (5 bases each). This clonotype was obtained from an adult with an advanced solid tumor such as melanoma, head and neck, liver or kidney cancer. The sequencing used CD4+ or CD8+ T cells sorted from blood, collected in a trial of the OX40 agonist ivuxolimab. DNA for the CDR3: TGTGCCAGCAGTTTCGGGGCGGCGGGCGGCTACGAGCAGTACTTC. Translation gives CASSFGAAGGYEQYF.